This T cell receptor (beta chain) was obtained from a study of radiotherapy plus CTLA-4 blockade in lung cancer. Study information: 18% of patients responded objectively, and roughly 30% achieved disease control.

The study, taken as a whole, reports: In blood, tumor-derived TCR clones expanded after radiotherapy plus ipilimumab. Reported findings show early blood T cell clone dynamics, with interferon-beta, best predicted response.

Per germline, CDR1 MNHNS and CDR2 SASEGT. V trimming: 0 bases; J trimming: 5 bases; junction bases outside the gene matches: 4. This CDR3 is built from 15 residues. Lung cancer patients with chemo-refractory metastatic non-small-cell disease were given focal radiation plus CTLA-4 blockade with ipilimumab. This table comes from immunoSEQ multiplex PCR, and its TCRdb copy is limited to in-frame clones, with some not included. Here the sample spans 40,000 to 45,000 clones, roughly two thirds being singletons. Worth noting for this clone: No antigen is known for it.

The starting material was peripheral blood, obtained from a patient treated with radiotherapy plus ipilimumab. The source is a human donor with non-small cell lung cancer who had a partial response to radiotherapy plus ipilimumab. The chain couples TRBV6-1 to TRBJ1-2, with TRBD1 identical over 9 bases. CDR3 amino acids: CASSEATGGGYGYTF. DNA of the CDR3: TGTGCCAGCAGTGAAGCGACAGGGGGAGGGTATGGCTACACCTTC.